These 10 T cell receptor beta chains originate from one sample sequenced in a study of blood T cell repertoires in COVID-19. The method was immunoSEQ multiplex PCR; TCRdb's version includes in-frame clones alone and lacks a portion of them. The sample yields over 250,000 clones, about four fifths seen once. Sequenced input: peripheral blood. These receptors were taken from a woman in her forties or fifties who had recovered from COVID-19.

This chain links TRBV27 with TRBJ2-1; the match to TRBD2 covers 8 bases. J was trimmed by 0 bases and V by 8 bases; bases with no gene match: 6. The CDR3 totals 15 residues. Germline CDR1 reads MNHEY; CDR2 reads SMNVEV (reference sequence). The CDR3 sequence: CASRRGLGSYNEQFF. The CDR3 DNA reads TGTGCCAGCCGCAGGGGACTAGGCTCCTACAATGAGCAGTTCTTC.

The genes are TRBV7-2 and TRBJ2-2; 8 positions agree with TRBD1. The trim removed 6 bases at V and 5 bases at J, leaving 5 bases unmatched. In germline, CDR1 is SGHTA, CDR2 FQGNSA. The CDR3 length is 14 residues. This CDR3 is CASSPRGRTGELFF. In nucleotides, the CDR3 is TGTGCCAGCAGTCCCAGGGGGCGGACCGGGGAGCTGTTTTTT.

The V gene is TRBV21-1, the J gene TRBJ2-1; the table names TRBD1, a call not compared with the DNA. TRBV21-1 corresponds to a pseudogene. CDR3 length equals 15 residues. DNA of the CDR3: TGTGCCAGCAGCAAGGGGGGGACAGGGAACAATGAGCAGTTCTTC. Encoded protein: CASSKGGTGNNEQFF.

The V gene is TRBV14, the J gene TRBJ2-5; TRBD2 matches 7 bases. Germline V gene sequence: CDR1 SGHDN, CDR2 FVKESK. The CDR3 covers 13 residues. Losses at the gene ends were 2 bases for V and 10 bases for J; bases not matched to a gene: 7. CDR3 coding DNA: TGTGCCAGCAGCCAAAGCGTCGGGGGGAGCCAGTACTTC. This codes for CASSQSVGGSQYF.

The chain links TRBV7-8 to TRBJ1-2, with a possible D match to TRBD1 (6 bases). Germline V CDR1 and CDR2: SGHVS, FQNEAQ. The CDR3 extends over 12 amino acids. V was pared by 5 bases and J by 3 bases, with 7 bases between. The CDR3, as DNA: TGTGCCAGCAGCCCAGGGGACTATGGCTACACCTTC. Residues: CASSPGDYGYTF.

V usage is TRBV30 and J usage is TRBJ1-5; no clear D. V was trimmed by 1 base and J by 5 bases, leaving 9 bases between them. The CDR3 is 13 residues long. Germline V gives CDR1 GTSNPN, CDR2 SVGIG (reference sequence). The CDR3 DNA reads as TGTGCCTGGAGTGAATCCAGTCATCAGCCCCAGCATTTT. Its translation is CAWSESSHQPQHF. The complete variable domain, with remaining parts taken from reference TRBV30 and TRBJ1-5, reads SQTIHQWPATLVQPVGSPLSLECTVEGTSNPNLYWYRQAAGRGLQLLFYSVGIGQISSEVPQNLSASRPQDRQFILSSKKLLLSDSGFYLCAWSESSHQPQHFGDGTRLSIL.

This clone showed up just a few times. The rearrangement links TRBV18 to TRBJ1-5; D may be TRBD1 (5 bases). The V and J ends lost 2 bases and 6 bases respectively, with 20 bases between them. Germline V gene sequence: CDR1 KGHSH, CDR2 LQKENI. There are 17 residues in the CDR3. The CDR3: CASSPKAPDRVGQPQHF. The CDR3 coding sequence is TGTGCCAGCTCACCAAAAGCTCCCGACAGAGTAGGTCAGCCCCAGCATTTT.

This rearrangement joins TRBV5-1 to TRBJ2-1, with 11 bases lining up with TRBD2. This CDR3 spans 15 amino acids. The J segment lost 7 bases and the V segment lost 1 base, leaving 4 bases of the junction unmatched. Germline lookup yields CDR1 SGHRS and CDR2 YFSETQ. The CDR3 sequence: CASSLSASGRNEQFF. CDR3 nucleotide sequence: TGCGCCAGCAGCTTGTCGGCTAGCGGGAGGAATGAGCAGTTCTTC. Supplemented by reference TRBV5-1 and TRBJ2-1, the full variable domain reads KAGVTQTPRYLIKTRGQQVTLSCSPISGHRSVSWYQQTPGQGLQFLFEYFSETQRNKGNFPGRFSGRQFSNSRSEMNVSTLELGDSALYLCASSLSASGRNEQFFGPGTRLTVL.

V is TRBV5-3 and J is TRBJ1-4; a weak D match, TRBD1 (5 bases). TRBV5-3 is given ORF status, its function remaining uncertain. V was trimmed by 4 bases and J by 7 bases, leaving 17 bases between them. The CDR3 loop spans 15 amino acids. The CDR3, as DNA: TGTGCCAGAAGCAGCAGGGCCGACGGGGGTGAAAAACTGTTTTTT. It encodes CARSSRADGGEKLFF.

This chain uses TRBV6-2 or TRBV6-3 with TRBJ2-1; no definite D call. This CDR3 comprises 12 residues. Looked up from germline, CDR1 is MNHEY and CDR2 is SVGEGT. V gave up 2 bases and J gave up 10 bases, with 9 bases separating them. The CDR3 nucleotides are TGTGCCAGCAGTTACCCCATGAGGGAGCAGTTCTTC. This gives the protein CASSYPMREQFF.